This T cell receptor (beta chain) came from a study of CD8 T cells in Susac syndrome. Study-wide results and caveats: A relatively small number of individuals underwent TCR sequencing and HLA analysis.

Roughly 0.45 to 1 ug RNA was reverse transcribed with random hexamers. TCRdb independently ran MiXCR on the immunoSEQ multiplex PCR reads; one entry per CDR3 protein. The table has over 100,000 distinct CDR3 sequences, about nine tenths seen once. The authors negatively isolated CD8+ and CD4+ T cells and FACS-enriched TEMRA cells. With 2 bases clipped from V and 6 bases from J, the junction kept 5 bases outside the gene matches. The CDR3 totals 15 residues. To note about this clonotype: Its target is not known.

The TCR comes from a human donor in good health. The chain joins TRBV12-3 or TRBV12-4 to TRBJ2-3; 10 bases align to TRBD2. Material: CD8+ T cells from PBMCs. The CDR3 spells CASSLLTSGTDTQYF. The DNA for the CDR3 is TGTGCCAGCAGTTTACTTACTAGCGGGACCGATACGCAGTATTTT.